Below, 26 T cell receptor beta chains from the same sample are listed, as sequenced in a study of T cell changes during pregnancy in multiple sclerosis. The data were produced by immunoSEQ multiplex PCR, yet TCRdb's version contains in-frame clones alone and is incomplete. The sample consists of tens of thousands of clones, approximately 90% of them appearing once. This specimen was peripheral blood, taken before pregnancy. The receptors originated from a female donor with multiple sclerosis, enrolled in a pregnancy study.

The genes are TRBV13 and TRBJ1-1; D is perhaps TRBD1 (5 bases). V lost 3 bases and J lost 4, with 12 bases in between. The germline V gene has CDR1 PRHDT and CDR2 FYEKMQ (reference sequence). The CDR3 has 14 residues. CDR3: CASSFTTGGTEAFF. CDR3 DNA: TGTGCCAGCAGCTTTACCACGGGGGGCACTGAAGCTTTCTTT.

V gene TRBV5-1 combines with J gene TRBJ2-3, with 12 positions matching TRBD2. Unmatched junction bases numbered 3, after V lost 0 bases and J lost 13 bases. Germline assignment: CDR1 SGHRS and CDR2 YFSETQ. The CDR3 runs to 13 residues. In nucleotides, the CDR3 is TGCGCCAGCAGCTTGGGACTAGCGGGGGAGGAGTATTTT. As protein: CASSLGLAGEEYF.

The chain uses TRBV11-2 and TRBJ2-7, with D possibly matching TRBD1 (8 bases). Germline CDR1 SGHAT, CDR2 FQNNGV. The V end was cut by 5 bases, the J end by 3 bases, with 14 bases between. The CDR3 consists of 14 residues. In nucleotides, the CDR3 is TGTGCCAGCAGCGCATACAGGGGGGGCTACGAGCAGTACTTC. As protein: CASSAYRGGYEQYF.

This chain joins TRBV28 and TRBJ2-7, with 8 bases matching TRBD2. CDR3 length: 14 residues. Germline values: CDR1 MDHEN, CDR2 SYDVKM. Trimming at V came to 5 bases and at J to 4 bases, leaving 7 bases not matched to a gene. CDR3 in DNA: TGTGCCAGCAGTCCACGCAAGCGGGGGTACGAGCAGTACTTC. This encodes CASSPRKRGYEQYF. Full variable domain (remainder filled in from reference TRBV28 and TRBJ2-7): DVKVTQSSRYLVKRTGEKVFLECVQDMDHENMFWYRQDPGLGLRLIYFSYDVKMKEKGDIPEGYSVSREKKERFSLILESASTNQTSMYLCASSPRKRGYEQYFGPGTRLTVT.

The chain employs TRBV7-8 and TRBJ1-2, with 12 bases fitting TRBD1. CDR3 size: 16 residues. With 5 bases clipped from V and 7 bases from J, the junction kept 11 bases outside the gene matches. CDR1 and CDR2 (germline): SGHVS, FQNEAQ. The CDR3 DNA reads TGTGCCAGCAGCGCCACGAGGGGACAGGGGGCGGTTGGCTACACCTTC. It specifies CASSATRGQGAVGYTF.

The CDR3 here is CASSQAAGMNTEAFF. The CDR3 DNA is TGTGCCAGCAGCCAAGCCGCGGGCATGAACACTGAAGCTTTCTTT. The V call is TRBV14, the J call TRBJ1-1, with unresolved D. CDR1 SGHDN and CDR2 FVKESK come from the germline V gene. The CDR3 runs 15 residues. V was cut by 1 base and J by 0 bases, with 9 bases left in between.

The chain links TRBV7-6 to TRBJ2-5; no reliable D call. Germline loops: CDR1 SGHVS, CDR2 FNYEAQ. The CDR3 has 13 residues. V was pared by 3 bases and J by 1 base, with 6 bases between. This CDR3 reads CASSLASQETQYF. CDR3 coding DNA: TGTGCCAGCAGCTTGGCCAGCCAAGAGACCCAGTACTTC.

This clone was counted a single time. This chain joins TRBV19 and TRBJ2-2; D is possibly TRBD1 (6 bases). V was trimmed by 2 bases and J by 5 bases, leaving 27 bases between them. The CDR3 extends over 20 amino acids. Germline CDR1 reads LNHDA; CDR2 reads SQIVND (reference sequence). The CDR3 sequence is CASSILPVFYREVGTGELFF. The CDR3 bases are TGTGCCAGTAGTATATTACCGGTCTTCTACAGGGAAGTTGGGACCGGGGAGCTGTTTTTT.

This rearrangement joins TRBV5-1 to TRBJ2-7; no firm D call. CDR3 size: 15 residues. V was shortened by 2 bases and J by 3 bases, with 15 bases between the two germline ends. CDR1 and CDR2 (germline): SGHRS, YFSETQ. The CDR3 coding sequence is TGCGCCAGCAGCTTATCGGCGGAAGCCTACTACGAGCAGTACTTC. This encodes CASSLSAEAYYEQYF. Full variable domain (missing parts from reference TRBV5-1 and TRBJ2-7): KAGVTQTPRYLIKTRGQQVTLSCSPISGHRSVSWYQQTPGQGLQFLFEYFSETQRNKGNFPGRFSGRQFSNSRSEMNVSTLELGDSALYLCASSLSAEAYYEQYFGPGTRLTVT.

This chain links TRBV19 with TRBJ2-2; no clear D. The CDR3 has 13 amino acids. V was trimmed by 3 bases and J by 1 base, leaving 3 bases between them. Germline CDR1 reads LNHDA; CDR2 reads SQIVND (reference sequence). The CDR3 reads CASSIGNTGELFF. For the CDR3, the DNA is TGTGCCAGTAGTATCGGGAACACCGGGGAGCTGTTTTTT.

The chain recombines TRBV7-8 with TRBJ1-5; D not resolved. V lost 5 bases and J 3 bases, leaving 8 bases between the germline ends. This CDR3 spans 13 amino acids. Per the germline V gene, CDR1 is SGHVS and CDR2 is FQNEAQ. The CDR3 protein is CASSPRDNQPQHF. The CDR3, as DNA: TGTGCCAGCAGCCCACGCGACAATCAGCCCCAGCATTTT.

V is TRBV28 and J is TRBJ2-1; 13 bases align to TRBD2. The V and J ends lost 3 bases and 2 bases, in that order; junction bases with no gene match: 7. Per the germline V gene, CDR1 is MDHEN and CDR2 is SYDVKM. The CDR3 has 18 amino acids. In DNA, the CDR3 is TGTGCCAGCAGTTTCGTCGGGACTAGCGGGAATCCCTACAATGAGCAGTTCTTC. The encoded protein is CASSFVGTSGNPYNEQFF.

The genes are TRBV4-3 and TRBJ1-4, with 10 bases that match TRBD1. The germline gives CDR1 LGHNA, CDR2 YSLEER. V trimming: 1 base; J trimming: 15 bases; junction bases outside the gene matches: 5. The CDR3 loop spans 13 amino acids. This CDR3 is CASSQGQGAMMFF. The CDR3 nucleotides read TGCGCCAGCAGCCAAGGACAGGGGGCGATGATGTTTTTT.

The chain joins TRBV5-4 to TRBJ1-4; D gene uncertain. V was cut by 0 bases and J by 4 bases, with 13 bases left in between. CDR1 is SGHNT and CDR2 is YYREEE in the germline V gene (reference sequence). The CDR3 runs 16 residues. This CDR3 reads CASSLGALGGNEKLFF. The CDR3 bases are TGTGCCAGCAGCTTGGGGGCGCTCGGAGGTAATGAAAAACTGTTTTTT. Based on the CDR3 plus reference TRBV5-4 and TRBJ1-4, the full variable domain is ETGVTQSPTHLIKTRGQQVTLRCSSQSGHNTVSWYQQALGQGPQFIFQYYREEENGRGNFPPRFSGLQFPNYSSELNVNALELDDSALYLCASSLGALGGNEKLFFGSGTQLSVL.

The chain employs TRBV7-9 and TRBJ2-7, with 9 nucleotides matching TRBD2. The germline V gene encodes CDR1 SEHNR and CDR2 FQNEAQ (reference sequence). V gave up 2 bases and J gave up 9 bases; unmatched junction bases: 11. CDR3 length: 15 amino acids. CDR3: CASSLIPAGGGGQYF. CDR3 coding DNA: TGTGCCAGCAGCTTAATCCCAGCGGGAGGCGGTGGGCAGTACTTC.

This rearrangement joins TRBV19 to TRBJ2-3; D possibly corresponds to TRBD2 (6 bases). The V gene's germline CDR1 is LNHDA and CDR2 SQIVND (reference sequence). The CDR3 loop spans 16 amino acids. V shed 0 bases and J shed 2 bases, with 12 bases lying between them. The CDR3 bases are TGTGCCAGTAGTATAGACGGGGACTTACACACAGATACGCAGTATTTT. Its protein is CASSIDGDLHTDTQYF.

The V and J genes are TRBV5-5 and TRBJ2-7, with D possibly being TRBD1 (5 bases). CDR3 length equals 13 residues. Trimming cost V 0 bases and J 5 bases, with 9 bases left between them. The V gene's germline CDR1 is SGHKS and CDR2 YYEKEE (reference sequence). The CDR3 region has the DNA TGTGCCAGCAGCTTGGTTTCAGGGCACGAGCAGTACTTC. Translating it yields CASSLVSGHEQYF.

The chain is built from TRBV5-8 and TRBJ2-7, with 8 bases aligning to TRBD2. V gave up 1 base and J gave up 1 base; unmatched junction bases: 4. Germline lookup yields CDR1 SGHTS and CDR2 YDEGEE. The CDR3 length is 15 residues. The CDR3 region is CASSLLGTSSYEQYF. Here the CDR3 DNA reads TGTGCCAGCAGCTTGCTAGGGACTAGTTCCTACGAGCAGTACTTC.

V and J are TRBV5-1 and TRBJ1-1, with 7 positions matching TRBD1. From germline, CDR1 is SGHRS and CDR2 YFSETQ. Trimming at V came to 1 base and at J to 8 bases, leaving 5 bases not matched to a gene. CDR3 length: 13 amino acids. CDR3 sequence reads: CASSLNQGGEAFF. The DNA for the CDR3 is TGCGCCAGCAGCTTGAACCAAGGGGGCGAAGCTTTCTTT.

V gene TRBV9 combines with J gene TRBJ2-2, with 8 nucleotides matching TRBD2. Germline assignment: CDR1 SGDLS and CDR2 YYNGEE. The V and J ends lost 4 bases and 4 bases, in that order; junction bases with no gene match: 9. The CDR3 length is 16 residues. In DNA, the CDR3 is TGTGCCAGCAGCCCCTCGGGGACTAGAAGCACCGGGGAGCTGTTTTTT. It translates to CASSPSGTRSTGELFF. The complete variable domain, with remaining parts taken from reference TRBV9 and TRBJ2-2, reads DSGVTQTPKHLITATGQRVTLRCSPRSGDLSVYWYQQSLDQGLQFLIQYYNGEERAKGNILERFSAQQFPDLHSELNLSSLELGDSALYFCASSPSGTRSTGELFFGEGSRLTVL.

This clone was observed a single time. The chain uses TRBV9 and TRBJ1-2; weak D call: TRBD1 (5 bases). Germline V gene data show CDR1 as SGDLS and CDR2 as YYNGEE. V was shortened by 7 bases and J by 5 bases, with 12 bases between the two germline ends. The CDR3 totals 12 residues. CDR3 coding DNA: TGTGCCAGCGTTGACAGAGCTTATGGCTACACCTTC. This gives the protein CASVDRAYGYTF.

The chain links TRBV2 to TRBJ2-2; D gene ambiguous. The CDR3 length is 11 residues. Germline V gene data show CDR1 as SNHLY and CDR2 as FYNNEI. Deletions cut 7 bases from V and 2 bases from J, with 2 bases between. The CDR3 protein is CASTNTGELFF. The DNA of the CDR3 is TGTGCCAGCACAAACACCGGGGAGCTGTTTTTT.

The chain is built from TRBV6-4 and TRBJ1-5, with TRBD1 identical over 10 bases. CDR3 length equals 16 residues. Germline loops: CDR1 MRHNA, CDR2 SNTAGT. The ends lost 4 bases at V and 1 base at J; junction bases unmatched: 4. The CDR3 DNA reads TGTGCCAGCAGTGTACCGGGACAGGGGAGCAATCAGCCCCAGCATTTT. It is translated as CASSVPGQGSNQPQHF.

The chain links TRBV28 to TRBJ2-1; TRBD2 matches 12 bases. V lost 1 base to trimming and J lost 7 bases; unmatched junction nucleotides: 8. CDR1 and CDR2 from the germline V gene are MDHEN and SYDVKM. CDR3 length equals 17 residues. Written as DNA, the CDR3 is TGTGCCAGCAGTTTATCTCTAGCGGGAGGGCCGTGGAATGAGCAGTTCTTC. Protein sequence: CASSLSLAGGPWNEQFF.

The gene calls are TRBV4-1 and TRBJ1-3, with TRBD1 matching over 8 bases. Trimming took 2 bases from V and 0 from J; bases not matched to a gene: 9. Germline values: CDR1 MGHRA, CDR2 YSYEKL. The CDR3 runs to 18 residues. The CDR3 loop is CASSQILGQGVSGNTIYF. CDR3 DNA sequence: TGCGCCAGCAGCCAAATATTAGGACAGGGAGTCTCTGGAAACACCATATATTTT.

The chain has TRBV30 and TRBJ1-3; TRBD1 aligns across 7 bases. The CDR3 loop spans 14 amino acids. CDR1 is GTSNPN, CDR2 SVGIG, per germline (reference sequence). V dropped 3 bases and J dropped 1; count of bases not matched to a gene: 3. The CDR3: CAWRGQLSGNTIYF. The CDR3 coding sequence is TGTGCCTGGAGGGGACAGCTTTCTGGAAACACCATATATTTT. The full variable domain, its missing parts supplied by reference TRBV30 and TRBJ1-3, is SQTIHQWPATLVQPVGSPLSLECTVEGTSNPNLYWYRQAAGRGLQLLFYSVGIGQISSEVPQNLSASRPQDRQFILSSKKLLLSDSGFYLCAWRGQLSGNTIYFGEGSWLTVV.